A selection of T cell receptor beta chains follows, all from one sample in a study of shared clonotypes between healthy human individuals. The assay was immunoSEQ multiplex PCR, and TCRdb's table has in-frame clones only and misses some. Counted here are 2 million to 3 million clones, 93% occurring once; the ten biggest clones make up 0.36%. Input material: naive CD4+ T cells from PBMCs. These receptor sequences come from a man aged 18 to 30 in good health. Some clones in this sample may be carry-over from other donors' samples. Each CDR3 is given with its conserved first and last residue. Each record gives: J gene, V gene, D gene, clone size, CDR3 DNA, CDR3 protein. D genes are given only for firm matches. Not every row has a clone size; where given, it reads once, few, many or a size class.

j_call: TRBJ2-5; v_call: TRBV28; d_call: NA; clone_size: once; cdr3_nt: TGTGCCAGCAGTTTCCGACTAGAGACCCAGTACTTC; cdr3_aa: CASSFRLETQYF
j_call: TRBJ2-7; v_call: TRBV6-1; d_call: NA; clone_size: NA; cdr3_nt: TGTGCCAGCACCTCTGGGGGGCCGGGGCCCTACGAGCAGTACTTC; cdr3_aa: CASTSGGPGPYEQYF
j_call: TRBJ1-1; v_call: TRBV5-1; d_call: NA; clone_size: NA; cdr3_nt: TGCGCCAGCAGCTTGGCCGGGACTGGTGAAACTGAAGCTTTCTTT; cdr3_aa: CASSLAGTGETEAFF
j_call: TRBJ2-7; v_call: TRBV10-3; d_call: TRBD2; clone_size: NA; cdr3_nt: TGTGCCTCTTCGACTAGCGGCTACGAGCAGTACTTC; cdr3_aa: CASSTSGYEQYF
j_call: TRBJ1-2; v_call: TRBV25-1; d_call: TRBD1; clone_size: NA; cdr3_nt: TGTGCCAGCAGTGGGAGTGGGGTCAACAGGGGATACTATGGCTACACCTTC; cdr3_aa: CASSGSGVNRGYYGYTF
j_call: TRBJ2-5; v_call: TRBV5-4; d_call: TRBD2; clone_size: NA; cdr3_nt: TGTGCCAGCACCGAAGCGGGGGGTCGGGAGACCCAGTACTTC; cdr3_aa: CASTEAGGRETQYF
j_call: TRBJ2-1; v_call: TRBV19; d_call: NA; clone_size: NA; cdr3_nt: TGTGCCACCACCAGGACTCCGCTCGCCAATGAGCAGTTCTTC; cdr3_aa: CATTRTPLANEQFF
j_call: TRBJ2-2; v_call: TRBV5-4; d_call: NA; clone_size: NA; cdr3_nt: TGTGCCAGCAGTGAGGGGATTAACACCGGGGAGCTGTTTTTT; cdr3_aa: CASSEGINTGELFF
j_call: TRBJ2-1; v_call: TRBV5-1; d_call: TRBD2; clone_size: NA; cdr3_nt: TGCGCCAGCAGCTCCGCTGGTGCGGGGGGATACAATGAGCAGTTCTTC; cdr3_aa: CASSSAGAGGYNEQFF
j_call: TRBJ1-3; v_call: TRBV6-1; d_call: NA; clone_size: NA; cdr3_nt: TGTGCCAGCAGTGTGCTTCCCTCCATCAACTCTGGAAACACCATATATTTT; cdr3_aa: CASSVLPSINSGNTIYF
j_call: TRBJ1-2; v_call: TRBV19; d_call: NA; clone_size: NA; cdr3_nt: TGTGCCAGTAGCGAACAAGTTTTCTACACCTTC; cdr3_aa: CASSEQVFYTF
j_call: TRBJ2-2; v_call: TRBV12-5; d_call: NA; clone_size: NA; cdr3_nt: TGTGCTAGTGGTTTGGTGGAATCCGGGGAGCTGTTTTTT; cdr3_aa: CASGLVESGELFF
j_call: TRBJ1-5; v_call: TRBV28; d_call: NA; clone_size: NA; cdr3_nt: TGTGCCAGCAGTGTCACTCATCAGCCCCAGCATTTT; cdr3_aa: CASSVTHQPQHF
j_call: TRBJ2-6; v_call: TRBV28; d_call: NA; clone_size: NA; cdr3_nt: TGTGCCAGCAGCCCCGTCCCCTCCCTCGGGGCCAACGTCCTGACTTTC; cdr3_aa: CASSPVPSLGANVLTF
j_call: TRBJ2-1; v_call: TRBV28; d_call: TRBD2; clone_size: NA; cdr3_nt: TGTGCCGCAAACGGATTCGGACTAGTCTACAATGAGCAGTTCTTC; cdr3_aa: CAANGFGLVYNEQFF
j_call: TRBJ2-5; v_call: TRBV28; d_call: NA; clone_size: NA; cdr3_nt: TGTGCCAGCAGGCAGACAGGATGGGGGGGATTCGAGACCCAGTACTTC; cdr3_aa: CASRQTGWGGFETQYF
j_call: TRBJ1-2; v_call: TRBV11-2; d_call: NA; clone_size: NA; cdr3_nt: TGTGCCAGCCGAGGAGTAGGAAGCTATGGCTACACCTTC; cdr3_aa: CASRGVGSYGYTF
j_call: TRBJ1-2; v_call: TRBV5-1; d_call: NA; clone_size: NA; cdr3_nt: TGCGCCAGCAGCCCCGAGGGGTTCTATGGCTACACCTTC; cdr3_aa: CASSPEGFYGYTF
j_call: TRBJ2-5; v_call: TRBV7-2; d_call: NA; clone_size: once; cdr3_nt: TGTGCCAGCAGCTTACAGACAGGCCAAGAGACCCAGTACTTC; cdr3_aa: CASSLQTGQETQYF
j_call: TRBJ1-4; v_call: TRBV30; d_call: NA; clone_size: NA; cdr3_nt: TGTGCCTGGAGGTCCCCCGACATATCGATGGTGTACGAAAAACTGTTTTTT; cdr3_aa: CAWRSPDISMVYEKLFF
j_call: TRBJ1-2; v_call: TRBV6-6; d_call: NA; clone_size: NA; cdr3_nt: TGTGCCAGCAGTTACGACCCAGCTAGTGGCTACACCTTC; cdr3_aa: CASSYDPASGYTF
j_call: TRBJ2-3; v_call: TRBV29-1; d_call: TRBD2; clone_size: NA; cdr3_nt: TGCAGCGTTGAACTAGCGGGAGTCGGTACAGATACGCAGTATTTT; cdr3_aa: CSVELAGVGTDTQYF
j_call: TRBJ2-1; v_call: TRBV9; d_call: NA; clone_size: few; cdr3_nt: TGTGCCAGCAGCGTAGAACCGAGGGGTGAGCAGTTCTTC; cdr3_aa: CASSVEPRGEQFF
j_call: TRBJ2-7; v_call: TRBV19; d_call: NA; clone_size: NA; cdr3_nt: TGTGCCAGTAGTCAGGCAGGAAGAGGATACGAGCAGTACTTC; cdr3_aa: CASSQAGRGYEQYF
j_call: TRBJ2-1; v_call: TRBV6-5; d_call: NA; clone_size: NA; cdr3_nt: TGTGCCAGCAGCCTCGGGAGCGGCTCCTACAATGAGCAGTTCTTC; cdr3_aa: CASSLGSGSYNEQFF
j_call: TRBJ1-5; v_call: TRBV2; d_call: NA; clone_size: NA; cdr3_nt: TGTGCCAGCCAGACAGAGAACAATCAGCCCCAGCATTTT; cdr3_aa: CASQTENNQPQHF
j_call: TRBJ2-7; v_call: TRBV4-2; d_call: NA; clone_size: few; cdr3_nt: TGTGCCAGCAGCCAAGTCGACGGGACGATCTACGAGCAGTACTTC; cdr3_aa: CASSQVDGTIYEQYF
j_call: TRBJ2-1; v_call: TRBV19; d_call: NA; clone_size: NA; cdr3_nt: TGTGCCAGTAGACCCCGGACAGCCTACAATGAGCAGTTCTTC; cdr3_aa: CASRPRTAYNEQFF
j_call: TRBJ2-7; v_call: TRBV7-2; d_call: NA; clone_size: NA; cdr3_nt: TGTGCCAGCAGCTTAGACGGGGGTCCCTACGAGCAGTACTTC; cdr3_aa: CASSLDGGPYEQYF
j_call: TRBJ1-3; v_call: TRBV5-1; d_call: TRBD1; clone_size: NA; cdr3_nt: TGCGCCAGCAGCGAAACGGACAGGGGGCGTTTTGGAAACACCATATATTTT; cdr3_aa: CASSETDRGRFGNTIYF
j_call: TRBJ2-3; v_call: TRBV4-2; d_call: NA; clone_size: NA; cdr3_nt: TGTGCCAGCAGCCAAGATATGGGTGGGACGACCGGAAGGTATTTT; cdr3_aa: CASSQDMGGTTGRYF